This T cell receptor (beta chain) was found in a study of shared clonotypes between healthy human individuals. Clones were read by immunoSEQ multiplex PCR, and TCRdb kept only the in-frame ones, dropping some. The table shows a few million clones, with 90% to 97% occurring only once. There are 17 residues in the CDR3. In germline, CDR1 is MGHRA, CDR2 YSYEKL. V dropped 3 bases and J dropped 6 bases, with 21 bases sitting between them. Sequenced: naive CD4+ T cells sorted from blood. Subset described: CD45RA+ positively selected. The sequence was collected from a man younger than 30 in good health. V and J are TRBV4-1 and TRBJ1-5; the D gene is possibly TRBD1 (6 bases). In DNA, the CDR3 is TGCGCCAGCAGCCAGAGGACAGCAGCAGGCCAGCCTCAGCCCCAGCATTTT. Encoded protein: CASSQRTAAGQPQPQHF.